These T cell receptor beta chains were read from a single sample in a study of blood T cell repertoires in COVID-19. TCRdb's table, derived via immunoSEQ multiplex PCR, lists solely in-frame clones and lacks some. The sample shows roughly 280,000 clones, about 86% of them seen only once. The specimen sequenced was peripheral blood. The receptors here all came from a man aged 25-45 years with active or convalescent COVID-19. The CDR3 runs from the conserved cysteine through the conserved F or W. The D gene is left open where the match is weak. Clone size is stated in some rows and not others, as once, few, many or a class when expanded.

j_gene	v_gene	len	abundance	d_gene	CDR3nt	CDR3aa
TRBJ2-1	TRBV5-1	17	few	TRBD1	TGCGCCAGCAGCCTCCAGGGGGCAGGAGCGGCATGGAATGAGCAGTTCTTC	CASSLQGAGAAWNEQFF
TRBJ1-1	TRBV20-1	11	NA	NA	TGCAGTGCTCCTCTGGGGCTTGAAGCTTTCTTT	CSAPLGLEAFF
TRBJ1-2	TRBV5-4	13	NA	NA	TGTGCCAGCAGCAGTGGGGGCGTCGCTGGCTACACCTTC	CASSSGGVAGYTF
TRBJ2-7	TRBV14	15	NA	NA	TGTGCCAGCAGCCAAGGTTGGAGGGACCTCTACGAGCAGTACTTC	CASSQGWRDLYEQYF
TRBJ1-1	TRBV7-2	16	NA	TRBD1	TGTGCCAGCAGCTTATCCTCGGGACAGATGAACACTGAAGCTTTCTTT	CASSLSSGQMNTEAFF
TRBJ1-2	TRBV7-2	13	once	NA	TGTGCCAGCACGGTGGAGGGAGGCTATGGCTACACCTTC	CASTVEGGYGYTF
TRBJ1-1	TRBV10-2	15	NA	NA	TGCGCCAGCAGTGAAGGTACAGGGCGAATCTCTGAAGCTTTCTTT	CASSEGTGRISEAFF
TRBJ2-7	TRBV6-6	14	once	NA	TGTGCCAGCAGTTACTCTGCTCCCCTATACGAGCAGTACTTC	CASSYSAPLYEQYF
TRBJ1-5	TRBV2	15	few	NA	TGTGCCAGCAGCGAACAGAGCCCGACCCGGGGGCCCCAGCATTTT	CASSEQSPTRGPQHF
TRBJ1-5	TRBV19	15	NA	NA	TGTGCCAGTAGTACGGGGGGTTCTGTGGATCAGCCCCAGCATTTT	CASSTGGSVDQPQHF
TRBJ1-1	TRBV6-1	16	NA	NA	TGTGCCAGCAGTGAAGATCGTGGGGGGGGACTCACTGAAGCTTTCTTT	CASSEDRGGGLTEAFF
TRBJ2-1	TRBV11-2	15	few	NA	TGTGCCAGCAGCTTTCTGCTGAGCTCCTACAATGAGCAGTTCTTC	CASSFLLSSYNEQFF
TRBJ2-7	TRBV4-3	17	NA	TRBD2	TGCGCCAGCAGCCAAGGACCCTTAGCGGGGGTAACCTACGAGCAGTACTTC	CASSQGPLAGVTYEQYF
TRBJ1-5	TRBV5-1	15	NA	TRBD1	TGCGCCAGCAGCTGGTCAGGGGGCGGCAATCAGCCCCAGCATTTT	CASSWSGGGNQPQHF
TRBJ1-4	TRBV18	14	NA	TRBD1	TGTGCCAGCTCACGGGACAGGGAGAATGAAAAACTGTTTTTT	CASSRDRENEKLFF
TRBJ1-5	TRBV7-8	15	NA	NA	TGTGCCAGCAGCTCCCGATCCGGGATCAATCAGCCCCAGCATTTT	CASSSRSGINQPQHF
TRBJ1-6	TRBV7-2	17	NA	TRBD1	TGTGCCAGCAGCCCAGAAGGGACAGGGATCTATAATTCACCCCTCCACTTT	CASSPEGTGIYNSPLHF
TRBJ2-2	TRBV10-2	16	NA	NA	TGCGCCAGCAGCCCCCCCGGCGGACTGAACACCGGGGAGCTGTTTTTT	CASSPPGGLNTGELFF
TRBJ2-1	TRBV7-3	14	NA	TRBD2	TGTGCCAGCAGCCCAGGACTAGCGGGAGATGAGCAGTTCTTC	CASSPGLAGDEQFF
TRBJ2-3	TRBV9	16	NA	NA	TGTGCCAGCAGCGTATCGGACGGGATAGGGTCAGATACGCAGTATTTT	CASSVSDGIGSDTQYF
TRBJ1-1	TRBV6-5	13	NA	NA	TGTGCCAGCAGGCAGACGGACTACACTGAAGCTTTCTTT	CASRQTDYTEAFF
TRBJ1-2	TRBV7-9	15	few	NA	TGTGCCAGCAGCCCCAGGGCCTCGGGTCCCTATGGCTACACCTTC	CASSPRASGPYGYTF
TRBJ2-7	TRBV11-2	17	once	TRBD2	TGTGCCAGCAGCTCGCAAGGCAAAGCGGGGGGCACCTACGAGCAGTACTTC	CASSSQGKAGGTYEQYF
TRBJ1-6	TRBV5-6	15	NA	NA	TGTGCCAGCAGCCCCCCTCCCCCTATTAATTCACCCCTCCACTTT	CASSPPPPINSPLHF
TRBJ1-5	TRBV28	12	NA	NA	TGTGCCAGCAGATATAGCAATCAGCCCCAGCATTTT	CASRYSNQPQHF